The 18 T cell receptor beta chains given below trace back to one sample, sequenced in a study of resident and recirculating memory T cells in vitiligo. The data were produced by immunoSEQ multiplex PCR, yet TCRdb's version contains in-frame clones alone and is incomplete. Found here are around 70,000 clones, more than 85% of them singletons; the top ten hold less than 5.5%. The sample taken for sequencing was blood. The receptors were gathered from a male donor with vitiligo.

The genes are TRBV4-3 and TRBJ2-3; perhaps TRBD1 as D (7 bases). Trimming cost V 0 bases and J 6 bases, with 13 bases left between them. Germline assignment: CDR1 LGHNA and CDR2 YSLEER. The length of the CDR3 is 15 residues. CDR3 DNA: TGCGCCAGCAGCCAAGATGCGCCAGGGGGGGATACGCAGTATTTT. Residues: CASSQDAPGGDTQYF.

The rearrangement joins TRBV4-2 to TRBJ1-1, with 7 bases fitting TRBD1. Trimming cost V 7 bases and J 4 bases; bases outside gene matches: 3. The germline V gene has CDR1 LGHNA and CDR2 YNFKEQ. This CDR3 comprises 12 residues. This chain's CDR3 is CASNRGGTEAFF. CDR3 sequence (DNA): TGTGCCAGCAACAGGGGAGGCACTGAAGCTTTCTTT.

This sequence joins TRBV6-5 and TRBJ1-2; D uncertain. V was pared by 0 bases and J by 3 bases, with 11 bases between. The CDR3 has 15 amino acids. Germline V gene lookup returns CDR1 MNHEY and CDR2 SVGAGI. In nucleotides, the CDR3 is TGTGCCAGCAGTTACTCCCCGGGATCCCACTATGGCTACACCTTC. Translation: CASSYSPGSHYGYTF.

The chain has TRBV29-1 and TRBJ2-1; 9 nucleotides line up with TRBD1. V shed 5 bases and J 6 bases; nucleotides not matched to a gene: 5. The CDR3 covers 13 residues. Germline CDR1 is SQVTM and CDR2 is ANQGSEA. This CDR3 reads CSVRTGAANEQFF. In nucleotides, the CDR3 is TGCAGCGTTCGGACAGGGGCGGCCAATGAGCAGTTCTTC.

The chain is built from TRBV9 and TRBJ1-4; 9 nucleotides agree with TRBD1. Germline CDR1 SGDLS, CDR2 YYNGEE. V was clipped by 3 bases and J by 4 bases; unmatched bases: 4. CDR3 length: 15 amino acids. CDR3 sequence reads: CASSGGQGSNEKLFF. The CDR3 coding sequence is TGTGCCAGCAGCGGCGGACAGGGGAGTAATGAAAAACTGTTTTTT. The complete variable domain, with remaining parts taken from reference TRBV9 and TRBJ1-4, reads DSGVTQTPKHLITATGQRVTLRCSPRSGDLSVYWYQQSLDQGLQFLIQYYNGEERAKGNILERFSAQQFPDLHSELNLSSLELGDSALYFCASSGGQGSNEKLFFGSGTQLSVL.

The V gene is TRBV7-2, the J gene TRBJ1-1, with D possibly being TRBD1 (5 bases). Germline CDR1 is SGHTA and CDR2 is FQGNSA. CDR3 length equals 13 residues. Trimming removed 2 bases from V and 5 bases from J, with 9 bases in between. The CDR3 here is CASSLQGYTEAFF. The CDR3 DNA sequence: TGTGCCAGCAGCTTACAGGGATATACTGAAGCTTTCTTT. Using reference TRBV7-2 and TRBJ1-1 for the parts outside the CDR3, the full variable domain is GAGVSQSPSNKVTEKGKDVELRCDPISGHTALYWYRQSLGQGLEFLIYFQGNSAPDKSGLPSDRFSAERTGGSVSTLTIQRTQQEDSAVYLCASSLQGYTEAFFGQGTRLTVV.

The V call is TRBV4-3, the J call TRBJ1-2, with D unresolved. This CDR3 region has 16 residues. Germline CDR1 LGHNA, CDR2 YSLEER. Between the trimmed V and J ends, which lost 0 bases and 8 bases, there was a span of 19 bases. In nucleotides, the CDR3 is TGCGCCAGCAGCCAAGAGATTGGGCCGGCCGTCCGCGGCTACACCTTC. Protein: CASSQEIGPAVRGYTF.

The V gene is TRBV5-4, the J gene TRBJ2-5; D perhaps matches TRBD1 (6 bases). This CDR3 is 13 amino acids long. Germline V gives CDR1 SGHNT, CDR2 YYREEE (reference sequence). With 5 bases removed from V and 3 bases from J, the gap between germline ends came to 11 bases. The CDR3 here is CASSHRDEETQYF. The CDR3 DNA follows: TGTGCCAGCAGTCACAGGGATGAAGAGACCCAGTACTTC.

This clone was detected a few times. V and J are TRBV7-9 and TRBJ1-1; D is undetermined. CDR1 SEHNR and CDR2 FQNEAQ come from the germline V gene (reference sequence). This CDR3 contains 13 residues. V lost 5 bases and J lost 1, with 8 bases in between. The CDR3 sequence: CASSVTRNTEAFF. The CDR3 DNA is TGTGCCAGCAGCGTTACAAGGAACACTGAAGCTTTCTTT.

This chain's CDR3 is CASSHAQGGNTEAFF. CDR3 sequence (DNA): TGCGCCAGCAGCCATGCTCAGGGGGGGAACACTGAAGCTTTCTTT. The rearrangement joins TRBV4-3 to TRBJ1-1; TRBD1 aligns across 7 bases. With 3 bases clipped from V and 1 base from J, the junction kept 5 bases outside the gene matches. The CDR3 contains 15 residues. Germline-derived CDR1 and CDR2 are LGHNA and YSLEER.

The chain joins TRBV7-4 to TRBJ2-2; possibly TRBD2 for D (6 bases). Trimming pared 6 bases from V and 5 bases from J, leaving 25 bases between. CDR1 and CDR2 (germline): SGHVT, SQSDAQ. The CDR3 has 18 amino acids. The DNA of the CDR3 is TGTGCCAGCAGTCCCGGGGAGGAATCGCAGGGAGAAACCGGGGAGCTGTTTTTT. Its protein product is CASSPGEESQGETGELFF.

J is TRBJ2-7 and V is TRBV4-1; the match to TRBD2 covers 7 bases. CDR3 length: 15 amino acids. Germline V CDR1 and CDR2: MGHRA, YSYEKL. Trimming removed 2 bases from V and 0 bases from J; junction bases left unmatched: 4. CDR3 coding DNA: TGCGCCAGCAGCCAAACAGCGGGGACCTCCTACGAGCAGTACTTC. Residues: CASSQTAGTSYEQYF.

This clone showed up just once. This chain links TRBV10-3 with TRBJ2-7, with no clear D. The germline gives CDR1 ENHRY, CDR2 SYGVKD. V shed 0 bases and J shed 2 bases, with 14 bases lying between them. The CDR3 runs 16 residues. DNA of the CDR3: TGTGCCATCAGTGAGTCATCAGGATCTTTCCCCTACGAGCAGTACTTC. It specifies CAISESSGSFPYEQYF.

The chain has TRBV27 and TRBJ1-6; D ambiguous. Trimming removed 2 bases from V and 7 bases from J, with 12 bases in between. This CDR3 comprises 15 residues. The germline gives CDR1 MNHEY, CDR2 SMNVEV (reference sequence). Here the CDR3 DNA reads TGTGCCAGCAGTTTAGAGCCTCCCGGGAATTCACCCCTCCACTTT. Its translation is CASSLEPPGNSPLHF.

The chain carries TRBV7-9 and TRBJ2-5; 9 bases agree with TRBD1. The CDR3 is 16 residues long. The germline V gene has CDR1 SEHNR and CDR2 FQNEAQ (reference sequence). The V and J ends lost 6 bases and 4 bases, in that order; junction bases with no gene match: 12. This CDR3 is CASSPPGQGSSETQYF. CDR3 DNA: TGTGCCAGCAGTCCTCCGGGACAGGGATCCTCAGAGACCCAGTACTTC.

This clone has only a few counts. The rearrangement uses TRBV5-5 and TRBJ2-1, with 10 bases that match TRBD2. The CDR3 consists of 16 residues. The germline V gene has CDR1 SGHKS and CDR2 YYEKEE (reference sequence). V shed 4 bases, J shed 7 bases, and the junction held 11 bases outside the gene matches. This CDR3 reads CASSMSGGAAENEQFF. CDR3 nucleotide sequence: TGTGCCAGCAGCATGAGCGGGGGGGCCGCTGAGAATGAGCAGTTCTTC.

This chain links TRBV5-1 with TRBJ2-1; 8 bases match TRBD1. The CDR3 totals 16 residues. Trimming at V came to 4 bases and at J to 5 bases, leaving 11 bases not matched to a gene. Germline V gene data show CDR1 as SGHRS and CDR2 as YFSETQ. In DNA form, the CDR3 reads TGCGCCAGCAGCAGGCAGACAGGGGCGAGTCACAATGAGCAGTTCTTC. It translates to CASSRQTGASHNEQFF. Filled out from reference TRBV5-1 and TRBJ2-1, the complete variable domain reads KAGVTQTPRYLIKTRGQQVTLSCSPISGHRSVSWYQQTPGQGLQFLFEYFSETQRNKGNFPGRFSGRQFSNSRSEMNVSTLELGDSALYLCASSRQTGASHNEQFFGPGTRLTVL.

This chain joins TRBV2 and TRBJ2-5; possibly TRBD1 for D (6 bases). The V end lost 7 bases, the J end lost 2 bases, and 17 bases lay between the germline ends. Germline CDR1 is SNHLY and CDR2 is FYNNEI. This CDR3 is built from 15 residues. The CDR3 nucleotides are TGTGCCAGCACTGAGGGCAGGGGAGAACAAGAGACCCAGTACTTC. This translates into CASTEGRGEQETQYF.